These 21 T cell receptor beta chains were all obtained from the same sample, sequenced in a study of T cells in localized non-small cell lung cancer. The assay was immunoSEQ multiplex PCR, and TCRdb's table has in-frame clones only and misses some. The sample includes approximately 140,000 clones, around 92% of them seen just once. The specimen comprised peripheral blood, sampled before any cancer treatment. These receptors came from a female donor of 60 years or more with stage I lung adenocarcinoma.

The V gene is TRBV4-1, the J gene TRBJ2-1; TRBD2 agrees at 8 bases. Germline V gene sequence: CDR1 MGHRA, CDR2 YSYEKL. The CDR3 consists of 14 residues. Losses at the gene ends were 1 base for V and 11 bases for J; bases not matched to a gene: 7. As DNA, the CDR3 is TGCGCCAGCAGCCAAGGAGATATAGCGGGAAAGCAGTTCTTC. Its protein product is CASSQGDIAGKQFF.

The chain combines TRBV6-5 with TRBJ1-3, with 9 positions matching TRBD1. Looked up from germline, CDR1 is MNHEY and CDR2 is SVGAGI. With 6 bases clipped from V and 1 base from J, the junction kept 1 base outside the gene matches. The CDR3 length is 14 residues. CDR3: CASRTGGSGNTIYF. The CDR3 DNA is TGTGCCAGCAGGACAGGGGGTTCTGGAAACACCATATATTTT.

Notes on this clone: The junction does not match germline at one end; this may be a read error. The J gene is TRBJ2-2, the V gene TRBV7-7, with D possibly being TRBD1 (6 bases). The V gene's germline CDR1 is SSHAT and CDR2 FNYEAQ (reference sequence). The CDR3 is 15 amino acids. Here the CDR3 reads CASSPDRTNTGELFF. The CDR3 DNA sequence: TGTGCTAGCAGCCCCGACAGGACGAACACCGGGGAGCTGTTTTTT.

The chain recombines TRBV9 with TRBJ2-3, with 7 positions matching TRBD2. The germline V gene encodes CDR1 SGDLS and CDR2 YYNGEE. The V gene end was trimmed by 3 bases and the J gene end by 1 base; junction bases not matched to a gene: 8. The CDR3 is made up of 16 amino acids. The CDR3: CASSGRGSWGTDTQYF. The DNA for the CDR3 is TGTGCCAGCAGCGGTCGCGGGAGTTGGGGCACAGATACGCAGTATTTT.

V usage is TRBV5-1 and J usage is TRBJ2-7; D possibly uses TRBD1 or TRBD2 (6 bases each). CDR3 length equals 13 residues. Trimming left V 0 bases short and J 6 bases short, with 10 bases between. Looked up from germline, CDR1 is SGHRS and CDR2 is YFSETQ. CDR3 residues: CASSLVGGGEQYF. The CDR3 DNA reads TGCGCCAGCAGCTTGGTGGGGGGCGGCGAGCAGTACTTC. The full variable domain, with the rest looked up from reference TRBV5-1 and TRBJ2-7, is KAGVTQTPRYLIKTRGQQVTLSCSPISGHRSVSWYQQTPGQGLQFLFEYFSETQRNKGNFPGRFSGRQFSNSRSEMNVSTLELGDSALYLCASSLVGGGEQYFGPGTRLTVT.

The V gene is TRBV5-8, the J gene TRBJ2-1, with D perhaps TRBD2 (5 bases). With 3 bases removed from V and 10 bases from J, the gap between germline ends came to 14 bases. Germline V CDR1 and CDR2: SGHTS, YDEGEE. The CDR3 is 13 amino acids. The CDR3 region has the DNA TGTGCCAGCAGCTCCTTCAACCAGCGGGAGCAGTTCTTC. It encodes CASSSFNQREQFF.

The J gene is TRBJ2-1, the V gene TRBV14; 8 nucleotides line up with TRBD2. The CDR3 sequence is 15 residues long. The V and J ends lost 6 bases and 6 bases, in that order; junction bases with no gene match: 10. CDR1 and CDR2 from the germline V gene are SGHDN and FVKESK. Here the CDR3 reads CASRRFSGSLNEQFF. The CDR3, as DNA: TGTGCCAGCAGACGCTTCAGCGGGAGCCTCAATGAGCAGTTCTTC.

This chain links TRBV28 with TRBJ2-2; the D gene is possibly TRBD2 (5 bases). CDR3 size: 13 residues. Germline CDR1 reads MDHEN; CDR2 reads SYDVKM. Trimming cost V 3 bases and J 6 bases, with 8 bases left between them. As DNA, the CDR3 is TGTGCCAGCAGTTTCGGGGTCCCCGGGGAGCTGTTTTTT. Translating it yields CASSFGVPGELFF.

The V call is TRBV18, the J call TRBJ2-1, with 7 nucleotides matching TRBD1. After removal of 2 bases from V and 2 bases from J, the junction contained 6 bases not matched to a gene. The CDR3 consists of 16 residues. From germline, CDR1 is KGHSH and CDR2 LQKENI. The CDR3 DNA is TGTGCCAGCTCACCAAAGAGCAGGGGGACCTACAATGAGCAGTTCTTC. As protein: CASSPKSRGTYNEQFF.

V usage is TRBV7-2 and J usage is TRBJ2-5; D ambiguous. The germline V gene has CDR1 SGHTA and CDR2 FQGNSA. Trimming stripped 1 base from V and 2 bases from J, with 8 bases between. This CDR3 is built from 14 residues. The CDR3 coding sequence is TGTGCCAGCAGCTTAGTGTGGGGTCAAGAGACCCAGTACTTC. The encoded protein is CASSLVWGQETQYF. Drawing the rest from reference TRBV7-2 and TRBJ2-5, the complete variable domain is GAGVSQSPSNKVTEKGKDVELRCDPISGHTALYWYRQSLGQGLEFLIYFQGNSAPDKSGLPSDRFSAERTGGSVSTLTIQRTQQEDSAVYLCASSLVWGQETQYFGPGTRLLVL.

This chain links TRBV6-5 with TRBJ2-5, with D possibly being TRBD2 (6 bases). The germline CDR1 and CDR2 sequences are MNHEY and SVGAGI. The CDR3 has 15 amino acids. V was pared by 3 bases and J by 1 base, with 12 bases between. This CDR3 is CASSYGGFSQETQYF. DNA of the CDR3: TGTGCCAGCAGTTATGGGGGGTTTTCCCAAGAGACCCAGTACTTC.

The chain carries TRBV2 and TRBJ2-1; 10 nucleotides match TRBD2. V was pared by 5 bases and J by 11 bases, with 3 bases of the junction left unmatched. CDR3 length equals 12 residues. Germline-derived CDR1 and CDR2 are SNHLY and FYNNEI. For the CDR3, the DNA is TGTGCCAGCAGTCGGACTAGCGGACAGCAGTTCTTC. It specifies CASSRTSGQQFF.

V gene TRBV7-9 combines with J gene TRBJ2-5, with 12 bases that match TRBD2. The trim removed 0 bases at V and 3 bases at J, leaving 5 bases unmatched. This CDR3 is 17 amino acids long. Looked up from germline, CDR1 is SEHNR and CDR2 is FQNEAQ (reference sequence). In DNA, the CDR3 is TGTGCCAGCAGCTTAGCCGGCCGGACTAGCGGGAAAGAGACCCAGTACTTC. Translated: CASSLAGRTSGKETQYF.

This clone has only a few counts. The chain recombines TRBV4-1 with TRBJ2-2; TRBD1 aligns across 7 bases. Germline CDR1 and CDR2: MGHRA and YSYEKL. The CDR3 sequence is 15 residues long. Trimming at V came to 4 bases and at J to 7 bases, leaving 9 bases not matched to a gene. This chain's CDR3 is CASSRIQGGYGELFF. The CDR3 DNA follows: TGCGCCAGCAGCCGAATCCAAGGGGGCTACGGGGAGCTGTTTTTT.

This CDR3 is CASVNSVDEQFF. CDR3 DNA sequence: TGTGCCAGCGTTAATAGCGTTGATGAGCAGTTCTTC. The chain carries TRBV6-6 and TRBJ2-1, with D possibly TRBD2 on 5 matching bases. This CDR3 spans 12 amino acids. Per germline, CDR1 MNHNY and CDR2 SVGAGI (reference sequence). The V end was cut by 8 bases, the J end by 8 bases, with 13 bases between.

V gene TRBV18 combines with J gene TRBJ2-1; 8 bases align to TRBD1. The V segment lost 6 bases and the J segment 9 bases; nucleotides outside the gene matches: 13. CDR1 KGHSH and CDR2 LQKENI come from the germline V gene. The CDR3 is 15 residues long. The CDR3 sequence: CASSRMDREYAEQFF. In DNA form, the CDR3 reads TGTGCCAGCTCCCGAATGGACAGGGAGTATGCTGAGCAGTTCTTC.

The V and J genes are TRBV6-5 and TRBJ2-5; 7 positions agree with TRBD2. Germline loops: CDR1 MNHEY, CDR2 SVGAGI. This CDR3 spans 16 amino acids. V lost 1 base, J lost 3 bases, and 8 bases stayed unmatched. Here the CDR3 reads CASSYWWEGPKETQYF. The CDR3, as DNA: TGTGCCAGCAGTTACTGGTGGGAGGGACCTAAAGAGACCCAGTACTTC.

The rearrangement uses TRBV27 and TRBJ2-7; D is possibly TRBD1 or TRBD2 (5 bases each). Germline CDR1 is MNHEY and CDR2 is SMNVEV (reference sequence). V shed 7 bases and J shed 0 bases, with 16 bases lying between them. This CDR3 comprises 15 residues. The DNA of the CDR3 is TGTGCCAGCAAGGGTCCCCGGGGCCACTCCTACGAGCAGTACTTC. This sequence encodes CASKGPRGHSYEQYF.

The rearrangement joins TRBV10-1 to TRBJ2-2; 11 nucleotides match TRBD2. This CDR3 comprises 13 residues. CDR1 is WNHNN, CDR2 SYGVQD, per germline (reference sequence). CDR3 region: CASGRADTGELFF. CDR3 nucleotides: TGCGCTAGCGGGAGGGCCGACACCGGGGAGCTGTTTTTT.

This rearrangement joins TRBV28 to TRBJ2-1; TRBD1 matches at 9 bases. The CDR3 loop spans 15 amino acids. Unmatched junction bases numbered 7, after V lost 7 bases and J lost 3 bases. The germline gives CDR1 MDHEN, CDR2 SYDVKM. CDR3 sequence reads: CASTRAGQGYNEQFF. The CDR3 DNA reads TGTGCCAGCACGAGAGCGGGACAGGGCTACAATGAGCAGTTCTTC.

J is TRBJ2-5 and V is TRBV6-1; D may be TRBD1 or TRBD2 (5 bases each). Trimming shortened V by 5 bases and J by 5 bases, and 18 bases separated the two germline ends. This CDR3 spans 15 amino acids. Germline V gene sequence: CDR1 MNHNS, CDR2 SASEGT. CDR3 residues: CASSSGTLRRETQYF. As DNA, the CDR3 is TGTGCCAGCAGTTCTGGGACCCTGAGGAGGGAGACCCAGTACTTC.